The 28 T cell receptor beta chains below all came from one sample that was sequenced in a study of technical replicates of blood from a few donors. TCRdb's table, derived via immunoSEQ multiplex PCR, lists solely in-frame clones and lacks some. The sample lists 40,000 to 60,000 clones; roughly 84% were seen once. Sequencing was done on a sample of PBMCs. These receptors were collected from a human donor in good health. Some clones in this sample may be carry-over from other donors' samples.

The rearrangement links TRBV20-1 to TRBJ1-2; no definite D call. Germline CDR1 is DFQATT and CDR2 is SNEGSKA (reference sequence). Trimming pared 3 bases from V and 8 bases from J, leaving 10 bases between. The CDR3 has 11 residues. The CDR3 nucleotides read TGCAGTGCTAGCCCTTTAGAGGGCTACACCTTC. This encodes CSASPLEGYTF.

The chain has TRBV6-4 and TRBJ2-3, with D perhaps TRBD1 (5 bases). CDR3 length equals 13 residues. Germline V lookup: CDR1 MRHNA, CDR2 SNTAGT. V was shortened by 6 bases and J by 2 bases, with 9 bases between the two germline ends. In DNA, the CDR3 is TGTGCCAGCAGCAGGACACACACAGATACGCAGTATTTT. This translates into CASSRTHTDTQYF.

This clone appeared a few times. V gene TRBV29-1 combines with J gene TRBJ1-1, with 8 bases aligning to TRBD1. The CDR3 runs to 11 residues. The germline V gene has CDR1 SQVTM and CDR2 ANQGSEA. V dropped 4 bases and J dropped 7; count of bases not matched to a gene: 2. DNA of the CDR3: TGCAGCGTTGGGACAGGGATTGAAGCTTTCTTT. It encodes CSVGTGIEAFF. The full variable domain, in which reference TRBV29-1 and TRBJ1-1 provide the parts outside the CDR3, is SAVISQKPSRDICQRGTSLTIQCQVDSQVTMMFWYRQQPGQSLTLIATANQGSEATYESGFVIDKFPISRPNLTFSTLTVSNMSPEDSSIYLCSVGTGIEAFFGQGTRLTVV.

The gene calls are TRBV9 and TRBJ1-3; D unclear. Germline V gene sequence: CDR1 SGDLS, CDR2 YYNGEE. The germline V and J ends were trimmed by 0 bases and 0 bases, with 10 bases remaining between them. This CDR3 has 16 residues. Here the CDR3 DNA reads TGTGCCAGCAGCGTAGGGTCGGGGAGCTCTGGAAACACCATATATTTT. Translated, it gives CASSVGSGSSGNTIYF.

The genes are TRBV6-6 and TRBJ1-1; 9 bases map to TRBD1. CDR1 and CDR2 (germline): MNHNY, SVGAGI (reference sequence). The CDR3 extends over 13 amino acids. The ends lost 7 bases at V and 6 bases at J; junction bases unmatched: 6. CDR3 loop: CASTRTGEAEAFF. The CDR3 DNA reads TGTGCCAGCACCCGGACAGGGGAGGCTGAAGCTTTCTTT.

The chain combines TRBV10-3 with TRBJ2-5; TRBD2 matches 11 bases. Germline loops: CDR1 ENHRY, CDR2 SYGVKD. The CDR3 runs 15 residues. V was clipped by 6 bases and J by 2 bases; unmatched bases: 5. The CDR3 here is CAISIAGGLQETQYF. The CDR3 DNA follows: TGTGCCATCAGCATAGCGGGGGGGCTACAAGAGACCCAGTACTTC.

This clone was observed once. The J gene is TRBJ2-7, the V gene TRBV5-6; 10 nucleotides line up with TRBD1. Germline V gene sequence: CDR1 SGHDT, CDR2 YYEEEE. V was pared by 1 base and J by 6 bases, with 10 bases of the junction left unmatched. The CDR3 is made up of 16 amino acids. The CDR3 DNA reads TGTGCCAGCAGCTTGTTTGGTGTGACAGGGGGCGTCGAGCAGTACTTC. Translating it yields CASSLFGVTGGVEQYF. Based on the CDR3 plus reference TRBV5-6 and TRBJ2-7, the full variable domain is DAGVTQSPTHLIKTRGQQVTLRCSPKSGHDTVSWYQQALGQGPQFIFQYYEEEERQRGNFPDRFSGHQFPNYSSELNVNALLLGDSALYLCASSLFGVTGGVEQYFGPGTRLTVT.

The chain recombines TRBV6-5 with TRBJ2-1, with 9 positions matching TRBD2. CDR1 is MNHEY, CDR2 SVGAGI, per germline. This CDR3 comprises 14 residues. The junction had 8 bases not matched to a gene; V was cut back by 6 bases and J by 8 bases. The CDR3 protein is CASRRGTSFDEQFF. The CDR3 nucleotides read TGTGCCAGCAGACGCGGGACTAGCTTCGATGAGCAGTTCTTC.

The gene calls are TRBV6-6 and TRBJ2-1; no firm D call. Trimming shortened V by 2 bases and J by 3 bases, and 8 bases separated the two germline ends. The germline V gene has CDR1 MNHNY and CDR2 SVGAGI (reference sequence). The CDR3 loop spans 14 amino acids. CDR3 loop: CASSYVADYNEQFF. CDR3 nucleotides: TGTGCCAGCAGTTACGTTGCGGACTACAATGAGCAGTTCTTC.

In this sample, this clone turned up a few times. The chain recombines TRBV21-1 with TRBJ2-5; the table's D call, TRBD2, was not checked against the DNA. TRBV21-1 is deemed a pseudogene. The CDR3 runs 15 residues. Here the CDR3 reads CASSIPGINQETQYF. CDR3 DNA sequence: TGTGCCAGCAGCATCCCGGGAATAAACCAAGAGACCCAGTACTTC.

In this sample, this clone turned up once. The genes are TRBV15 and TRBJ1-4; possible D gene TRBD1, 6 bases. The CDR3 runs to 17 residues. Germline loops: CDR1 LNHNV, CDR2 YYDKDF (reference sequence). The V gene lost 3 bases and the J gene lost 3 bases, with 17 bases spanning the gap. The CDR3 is CATSRAGTGKANEKLFF. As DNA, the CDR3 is TGTGCCACCAGCAGGGCGGGTACAGGGAAAGCTAATGAAAAACTGTTTTTT.

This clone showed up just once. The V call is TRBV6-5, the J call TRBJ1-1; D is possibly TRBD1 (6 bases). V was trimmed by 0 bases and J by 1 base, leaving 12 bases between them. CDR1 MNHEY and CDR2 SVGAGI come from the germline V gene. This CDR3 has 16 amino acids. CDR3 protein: CASSYSMGTPNTEAFF. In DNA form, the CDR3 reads TGTGCCAGCAGTTACTCGATGGGGACACCGAACACTGAAGCTTTCTTT.

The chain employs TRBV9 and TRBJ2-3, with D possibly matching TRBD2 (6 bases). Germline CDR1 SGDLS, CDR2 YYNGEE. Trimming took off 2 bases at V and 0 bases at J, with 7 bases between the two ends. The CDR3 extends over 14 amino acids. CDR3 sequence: CASSVGGSTDTQYF. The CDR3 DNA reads TGTGCCAGCAGCGTGGGGGGTAGCACAGATACGCAGTATTTT.

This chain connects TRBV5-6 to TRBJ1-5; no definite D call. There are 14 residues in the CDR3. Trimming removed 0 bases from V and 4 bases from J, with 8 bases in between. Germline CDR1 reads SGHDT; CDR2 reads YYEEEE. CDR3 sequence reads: CASSLGRFNQPQHF. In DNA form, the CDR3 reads TGTGCCAGCAGCTTGGGTCGGTTTAATCAGCCCCAGCATTTT. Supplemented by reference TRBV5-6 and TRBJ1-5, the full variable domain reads DAGVTQSPTHLIKTRGQQVTLRCSPKSGHDTVSWYQQALGQGPQFIFQYYEEEERQRGNFPDRFSGHQFPNYSSELNVNALLLGDSALYLCASSLGRFNQPQHFGDGTRLSIL.

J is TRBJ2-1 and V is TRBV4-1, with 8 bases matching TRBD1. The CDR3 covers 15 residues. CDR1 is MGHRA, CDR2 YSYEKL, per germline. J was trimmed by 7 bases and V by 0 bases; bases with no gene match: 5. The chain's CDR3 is CASSQDWTGLNEQFF. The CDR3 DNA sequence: TGCGCCAGCAGCCAAGATTGGACAGGGCTAAATGAGCAGTTCTTC.

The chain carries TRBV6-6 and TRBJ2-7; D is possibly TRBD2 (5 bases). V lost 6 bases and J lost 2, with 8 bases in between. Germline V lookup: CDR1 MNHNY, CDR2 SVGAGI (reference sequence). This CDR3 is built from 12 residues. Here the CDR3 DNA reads TGTGCCAGCAGGGCGGAGGCCTACGAGCAGTACTTC. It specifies CASRAEAYEQYF.

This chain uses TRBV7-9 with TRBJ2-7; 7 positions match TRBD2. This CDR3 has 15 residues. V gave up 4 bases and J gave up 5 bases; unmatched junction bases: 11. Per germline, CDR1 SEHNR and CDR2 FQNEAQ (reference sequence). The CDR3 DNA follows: TGTGCCAGCAGCTCCCGGGGGGACTTTAGGGACGAGCAGTACTTC. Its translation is CASSSRGDFRDEQYF.

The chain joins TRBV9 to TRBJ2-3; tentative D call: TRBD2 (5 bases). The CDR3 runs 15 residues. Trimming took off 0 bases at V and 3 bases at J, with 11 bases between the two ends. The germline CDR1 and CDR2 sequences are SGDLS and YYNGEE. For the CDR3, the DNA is TGTGCCAGCAGCGTAGTTGAGGGAAGGACAGATACGCAGTATTTT. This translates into CASSVVEGRTDTQYF.

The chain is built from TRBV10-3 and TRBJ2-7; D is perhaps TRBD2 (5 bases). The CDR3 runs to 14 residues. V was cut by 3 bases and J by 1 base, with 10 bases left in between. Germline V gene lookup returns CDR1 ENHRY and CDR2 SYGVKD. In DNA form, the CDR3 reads TGTGCCATCAGTGATCCCCGGGGTTCCTACGAGCAGTACTTC. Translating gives CAISDPRGSYEQYF.

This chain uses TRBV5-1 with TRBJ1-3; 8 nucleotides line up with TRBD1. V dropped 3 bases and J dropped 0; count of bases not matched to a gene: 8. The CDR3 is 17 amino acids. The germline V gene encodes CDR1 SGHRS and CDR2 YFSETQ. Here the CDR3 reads CASSSRTGRVSGNTIYF. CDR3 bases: TGCGCCAGCAGCTCTCGGACAGGGAGAGTCTCTGGAAACACCATATATTTT. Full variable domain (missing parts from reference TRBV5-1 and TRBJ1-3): KAGVTQTPRYLIKTRGQQVTLSCSPISGHRSVSWYQQTPGQGLQFLFEYFSETQRNKGNFPGRFSGRQFSNSRSEMNVSTLELGDSALYLCASSSRTGRVSGNTIYFGEGSWLTVV.

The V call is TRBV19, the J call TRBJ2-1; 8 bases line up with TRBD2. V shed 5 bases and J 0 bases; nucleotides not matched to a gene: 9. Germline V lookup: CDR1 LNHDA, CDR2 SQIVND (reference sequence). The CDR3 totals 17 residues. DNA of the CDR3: TGTGCCAGTAGTCCCGCGACTAGCGTGAGCTCCTACAATGAGCAGTTCTTC. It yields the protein CASSPATSVSSYNEQFF.

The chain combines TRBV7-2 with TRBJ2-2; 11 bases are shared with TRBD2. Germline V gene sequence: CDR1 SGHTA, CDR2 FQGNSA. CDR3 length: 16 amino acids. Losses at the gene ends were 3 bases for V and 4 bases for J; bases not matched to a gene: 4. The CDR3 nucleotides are TGTGCCAGCAGCTTTACTAGCGGGAGTGTCACCGGGGAGCTGTTTTTT. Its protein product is CASSFTSGSVTGELFF.

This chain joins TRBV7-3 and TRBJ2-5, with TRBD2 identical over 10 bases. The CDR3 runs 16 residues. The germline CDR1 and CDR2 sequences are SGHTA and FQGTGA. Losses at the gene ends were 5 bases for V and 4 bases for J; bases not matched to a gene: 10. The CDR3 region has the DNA TGTGCCAGCAGCGCAACAGCGGGGGGGCTCACAGAGACCCAGTACTTC. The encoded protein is CASSATAGGLTETQYF.

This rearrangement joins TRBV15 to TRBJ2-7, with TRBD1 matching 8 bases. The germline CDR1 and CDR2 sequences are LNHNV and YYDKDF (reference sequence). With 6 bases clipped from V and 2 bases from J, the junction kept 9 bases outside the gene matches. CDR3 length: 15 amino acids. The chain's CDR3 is CATRGRQGFTYEQYF. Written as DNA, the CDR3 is TGTGCCACCAGGGGTAGACAGGGGTTCACCTACGAGCAGTACTTC. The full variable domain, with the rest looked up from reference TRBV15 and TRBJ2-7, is DAMVIQNPRYQVTQFGKPVTLSCSQTLNHNVMYWYQQKSSQAPKLLFHYYDKDFNNEADTPDNFQSRRPNTSFCFLDIRSPGLGDTAMYLCATRGRQGFTYEQYFGPGTRLTVT.

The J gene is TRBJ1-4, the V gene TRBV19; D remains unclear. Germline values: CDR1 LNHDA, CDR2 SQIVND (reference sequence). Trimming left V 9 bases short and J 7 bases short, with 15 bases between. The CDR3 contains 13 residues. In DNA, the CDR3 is TGTGCCAGCGGTCGTGTCGCGAGTGAAAAACTGTTTTTT. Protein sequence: CASGRVASEKLFF.

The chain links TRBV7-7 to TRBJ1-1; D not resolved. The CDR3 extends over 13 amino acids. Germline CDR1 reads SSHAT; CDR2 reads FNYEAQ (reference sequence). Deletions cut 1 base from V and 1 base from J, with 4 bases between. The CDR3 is CASSLDKNTEAFF. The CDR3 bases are TGTGCCAGCAGCTTAGACAAGAACACTGAAGCTTTCTTT.

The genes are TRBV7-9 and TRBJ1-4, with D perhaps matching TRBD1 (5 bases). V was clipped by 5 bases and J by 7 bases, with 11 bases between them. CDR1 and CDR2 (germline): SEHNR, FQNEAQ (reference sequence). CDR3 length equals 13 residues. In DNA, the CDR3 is TGTGCCAGCAGCGACAGTGGATCTGAAAAACTGTTTTTT. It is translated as CASSDSGSEKLFF.

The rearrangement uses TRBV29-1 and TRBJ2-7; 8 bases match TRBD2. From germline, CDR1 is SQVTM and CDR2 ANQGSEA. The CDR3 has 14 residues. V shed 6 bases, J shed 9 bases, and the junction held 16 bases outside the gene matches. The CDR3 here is CSVRTSWERVGQYF. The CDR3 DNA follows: TGCAGCGTGAGGACTAGCTGGGAACGGGTAGGGCAGTACTTC.